Listed below are T cell receptor beta chains from one sample, sequenced in a study of shared clonotypes between healthy human individuals. The protocol was immunoSEQ multiplex PCR, while the TCRdb copy is restricted to in-frame clones and leaves out a portion. Among 2 million to 2.5 million clones listed, just under 95% were seen once. The material sequenced was naive CD4+ T cells from PBMCs. These receptors were collected from a man aged 18 to 29 in good health. Some clones in this sample may be carry-over from other donors' samples. Each CDR3 is given with its conserved first and last residue. The D gene is left open where the match is weak. The size of a clone is reported for some rows only, either as once, few or many, or as a class for expanded clones.

V	D	size	J	DNA	CDR3
TRBV28	TRBD1	NA	TRBJ1-1	TGTGCCACAGGGGGCGGCCAGGAGAGAATTTTCATGAACACTGAAGCTTTCTTT	CATGGGQERIFMNTEAFF
TRBV5-8	TRBD1	NA	TRBJ1-1	TGTGCCAGCAGCTTAGGGACAGGGAAGAACACTGAAGCTTTCTTT	CASSLGTGKNTEAFF
TRBV28	NA	NA	TRBJ2-7	TGTGCCAGCAGTTTTTTATCGTCAGGTCTCTACGAGCAGTACTTC	CASSFLSSGLYEQYF
TRBV7-2	NA	NA	TRBJ2-3	TGTGCCAGCAAGCGGCCTGACACAGATACGCAGTATTTT	CASKRPDTDTQYF
TRBV2	NA	NA	TRBJ1-1	TGTGCCAGCAGAGCTGGGGAGAACACTGAAGCTTTCTTT	CASRAGENTEAFF
TRBV27	NA	NA	TRBJ1-2	TGTGCCACCGGACGGGGGGCCCTCTATGGCTACACCTTC	CATGRGALYGYTF
TRBV5-1	NA	NA	TRBJ2-2	TGCGCCAGCAGCTTGACGGGTGGCGGGGAGCTGTTTTTT	CASSLTGGGELFF
TRBV19	NA	NA	TRBJ2-7	TGTGCCAGTAGACCCAGGGCACTCTCCTACGAGCAGTACTTC	CASRPRALSYEQYF
TRBV5-1	NA	NA	TRBJ2-2	TGCGCCAGCAGCTTGGGGGCAGGGAATTCTGGTTCCGGGGAGCTGTTTTTT	CASSLGAGNSGSGELFF
TRBV5-4	TRBD1	NA	TRBJ2-5	TGTGCCAGCAGCTTGGCCCTGACAGGGGGGGAGACCCAGTACTTC	CASSLALTGGETQYF
TRBV9	TRBD2	NA	TRBJ2-1	TGTGCCAGCAGCGAGGGACTAGCGGGAGCTGCCCTCGGTGAGCAGTTCTTC	CASSEGLAGAALGEQFF
TRBV10-3	NA	NA	TRBJ1-3	TGTGCCATCAGTGAAACGGGCTCTGGAAACACCATATATTTT	CAISETGSGNTIYF
TRBV5-1	TRBD2	NA	TRBJ2-7	TGCGCCAGCAGCCCGCTGGCGGGAGGGCCTGGAGAGCAGTACTTC	CASSPLAGGPGEQYF
TRBV5-7	NA	NA	TRBJ1-1	TGTGCCAGCAGAGACGGGACGGGGACTGAAGCTTTCTTT	CASRDGTGTEAFF
TRBV4-1	NA	NA	TRBJ1-2	TGCGCCAGCAGCCAAGATTTGAGGGGGGGCTATGGCTACACCTTC	CASSQDLRGGYGYTF
TRBV28	TRBD2	NA	TRBJ2-1	TGTGCCAGCAACCTTAGCGGGAGAAGAGGGAATGAGCAGTTCTTC	CASNLSGRRGNEQFF
TRBV11-3	NA	NA	TRBJ2-2	TGTGCCAGCAGCTTAGTGAGGGTGGGCCTGTCAAGCACCGGGGAGCTGTTTTTT	CASSLVRVGLSSTGELFF
TRBV7-2	TRBD2	NA	TRBJ2-1	TGTGCCAGCAGCTCCCGACTAGCGGATCCCTACAATGAGCAGTTCTTC	CASSSRLADPYNEQFF
TRBV6-1	TRBD1	once	TRBJ1-2	TGTGCCAGCAGTGCCCAAATCCAGGGGGCGACTAACTATGGCTACACCTTC	CASSAQIQGATNYGYTF
TRBV28	TRBD1	NA	TRBJ1-2	TGTGCCAGCAGTCCTCACATCCAGGGGGCAGGTGGCTACACCTTC	CASSPHIQGAGGYTF
TRBV5-1	TRBD2	NA	TRBJ2-2	TGCGCCAGCAGCTTGGTTCGGGGGGCCGGGGAGCTGTTTTTT	CASSLVRGAGELFF
TRBV4-2	NA	NA	TRBJ1-3	TGTGCCAGCAGCCAAGATCGGCAGCCCTCTGGAAACACCATATATTTT	CASSQDRQPSGNTIYF
TRBV19	NA	NA	TRBJ1-5	TGTGCCAGTAGTATCATCAATCAGCCCCAGCATTTT	CASSIINQPQHF
TRBV29-1	TRBD2	NA	TRBJ2-7	TGCAGCGTATACATGGGGGAGGGCCTCACCTACGAGCAGTACTTC	CSVYMGEGLTYEQYF
TRBV28	NA	NA	TRBJ2-1	TGTGCCAGCAGTTTCTACAGGGTACCTGAGCAGTTCTTC	CASSFYRVPEQFF
TRBV5-1	TRBD2	NA	TRBJ2-3	TGCGCCAGCAGCTGGGGACTAGCGGGCCAAGCAGATACGCAGTATTTT	CASSWGLAGQADTQYF
TRBV10-1	TRBD1	NA	TRBJ1-4	TGCGCCAGCAGTGAGTTTGCCGCAGGGGGAGGCGAAAAACTGTTTTTT	CASSEFAAGGGEKLFF
TRBV27	NA	NA	TRBJ2-7	TGTGCCAGCAGTACGTTTTGGGGGAGAGACCACGAGCAGTACTTC	CASSTFWGRDHEQYF
TRBV6-4	NA	NA	TRBJ2-2	TGTGCCTTCAGGAAGGGGACCGGGGAGCTGTTTTTT	CAFRKGTGELFF
TRBV5-1	NA	NA	TRBJ2-5	TGCGCCAGCAGCTTGCGGGACACACAAGAGACCCAGTACTTC	CASSLRDTQETQYF
TRBV9	NA	NA	TRBJ2-2	TGTGCCAGCAGTCCGGACTTGCGGAACACCGGGGAGCTGTTTTTT	CASSPDLRNTGELFF
TRBV6-5	TRBD1	NA	TRBJ1-5	TGTGCCAGCAGGGCCGGGACAGCTCAGCCCCAGCATTTT	CASRAGTAQPQHF
TRBV5-4	NA	NA	TRBJ2-5	TGTGCCAGCAGCCCCGTTTCAACCCAAGTGGCCCAGTACTTC	CASSPVSTQVAQYF
TRBV19	NA	NA	TRBJ1-2	TGTGCCAGTACCATAGGGGTGTCCAACTATGGCTACACCTTC	CASTIGVSNYGYTF
TRBV7-3	NA	NA	TRBJ2-7	TGTGCCAGCAGCTTAACTCACTCCTACGAGCAGTACTTC	CASSLTHSYEQYF
TRBV2	NA	NA	TRBJ2-7	TGTGCCAGCAGTGGGCTGCCCTACGAGCAGTACTTC	CASSGLPYEQYF
TRBV28	NA	once	TRBJ1-4	TGTGCCAGCAGAGCCCGGGGGTCCCTCATTGAAAAACTGTTTTTT	CASRARGSLIEKLFF
TRBV11-2	TRBD2	NA	TRBJ2-7	TGTGCCAGCAGCTCCCCCGGGACTAGCGGGCCGAGCTCCTACGAGCAGTACTTC	CASSSPGTSGPSSYEQYF
TRBV19	NA	NA	TRBJ1-5	TGTGCCATCGCTCCCGGCTATAGCAATCAGCCCCAGCATTTT	CAIAPGYSNQPQHF
TRBV5-1	TRBD1	NA	TRBJ2-5	TGCGCCAGCAGCACCCGACAGGGTGCGGCAGAGACCCAGTACTTC	CASSTRQGAAETQYF
TRBV5-1	TRBD1	NA	TRBJ2-1	TGCGCCAGCAGCTCGCCAGGACAGGGGGCTTTAGGTGAGCAGTTCTTC	CASSSPGQGALGEQFF
TRBV6-1	NA	NA	TRBJ1-1	TGTGCCAGCAGTGAGTTGGGTTACAACACTGAAGCTTTCTTT	CASSELGYNTEAFF
TRBV18	NA	NA	TRBJ1-1	TGTGCCAGCTCACCACGGGCGTCAGGTCGTTTCGGGGACACTGAAGCTTTCTTT	CASSPRASGRFGDTEAFF
TRBV7-9	NA	NA	TRBJ2-5	TGTGCCAGCAGCTTAGGAAGTGAGACCCAGTACTTC	CASSLGSETQYF
TRBV6-6	NA	NA	TRBJ2-1	TGTGCCAGCAGTTACCCCCTGGATGGAAATGAGCAGTTCTTC	CASSYPLDGNEQFF
TRBV5-1	TRBD1	NA	TRBJ2-7	TGCGCCAGCAGCTACTGGACAGGGAGCTCCTACGAGCAGTACTTC	CASSYWTGSSYEQYF
TRBV5-1	TRBD2	NA	TRBJ2-1	TGCGCCAGCAGCTTGGTAGCGGGAGGGTTCTACAATGAGCAGTTCTTC	CASSLVAGGFYNEQFF